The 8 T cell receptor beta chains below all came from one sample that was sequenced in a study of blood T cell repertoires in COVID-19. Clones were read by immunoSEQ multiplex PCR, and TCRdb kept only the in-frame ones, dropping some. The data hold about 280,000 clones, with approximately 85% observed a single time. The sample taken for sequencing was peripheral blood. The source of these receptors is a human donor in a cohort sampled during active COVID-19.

CDR3 sequence reads: CASSPPGVHTDTQYF. DNA for the CDR3: TGCGCCAGCAGCCCCCCAGGGGTTCACACAGATACGCAGTATTTT. The gene calls are TRBV5-1 and TRBJ2-3, with D perhaps matching TRBD1 (6 bases). Germline CDR1 is SGHRS and CDR2 is YFSETQ. There are 15 residues in the CDR3. Trimming took off 4 bases at V and 2 bases at J, with 14 bases between the two ends. The whole variable domain, remainder taken from reference TRBV5-1 and TRBJ2-3, is KAGVTQTPRYLIKTRGQQVTLSCSPISGHRSVSWYQQTPGQGLQFLFEYFSETQRNKGNFPGRFSGRQFSNSRSEMNVSTLELGDSALYLCASSPPGVHTDTQYFGPGTRLTVL.

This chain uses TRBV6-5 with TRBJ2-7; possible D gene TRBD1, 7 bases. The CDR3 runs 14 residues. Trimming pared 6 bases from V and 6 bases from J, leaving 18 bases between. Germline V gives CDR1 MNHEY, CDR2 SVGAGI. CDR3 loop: CASSQGGQYGEQYF. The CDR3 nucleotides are TGTGCCAGCAGCCAGGGGGGACAGTACGGCGAGCAGTACTTC.

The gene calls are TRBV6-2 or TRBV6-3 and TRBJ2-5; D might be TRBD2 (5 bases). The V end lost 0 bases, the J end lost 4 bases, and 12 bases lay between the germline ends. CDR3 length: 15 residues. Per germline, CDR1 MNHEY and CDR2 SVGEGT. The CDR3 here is CASSYSRVTGETQYF. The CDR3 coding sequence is TGTGCCAGCAGTTACTCGAGGGTGACTGGAGAGACCCAGTACTTC.

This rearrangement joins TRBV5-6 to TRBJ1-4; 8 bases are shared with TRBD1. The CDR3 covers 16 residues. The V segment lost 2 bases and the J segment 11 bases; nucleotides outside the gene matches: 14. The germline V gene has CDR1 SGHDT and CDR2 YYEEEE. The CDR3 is CASSFRGQGQMRKLFF. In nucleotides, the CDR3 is TGTGCCAGCAGCTTTAGAGGACAGGGCCAAATGAGGAAACTGTTTTTT.

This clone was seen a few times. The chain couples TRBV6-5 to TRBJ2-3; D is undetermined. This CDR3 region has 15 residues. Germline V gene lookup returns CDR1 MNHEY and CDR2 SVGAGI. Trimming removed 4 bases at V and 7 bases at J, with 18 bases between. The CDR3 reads CASSLSSGDIYTQYF. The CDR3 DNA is TGTGCCAGCAGTTTGTCTAGTGGCGATATATATACGCAGTATTTT.

The CDR3 bases are TGTGCCAGCTCACCACCGACCCTCAGGGATGAGCAGTTCTTC. This encodes CASSPPTLRDEQFF. The chain couples TRBV18 to TRBJ2-1, with D possibly TRBD1 on 5 matching bases. Trimming took off 0 bases at V and 8 bases at J, with 11 bases between the two ends. Per the germline V gene, CDR1 is KGHSH and CDR2 is LQKENI. There are 14 residues in the CDR3.

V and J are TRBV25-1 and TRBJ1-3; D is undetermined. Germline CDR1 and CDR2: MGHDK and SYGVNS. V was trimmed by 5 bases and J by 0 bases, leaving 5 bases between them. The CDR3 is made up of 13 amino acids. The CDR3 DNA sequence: TGTGCCAGCAGTCTATCCTCTGGAAACACCATATATTTT. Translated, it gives CASSLSSGNTIYF.

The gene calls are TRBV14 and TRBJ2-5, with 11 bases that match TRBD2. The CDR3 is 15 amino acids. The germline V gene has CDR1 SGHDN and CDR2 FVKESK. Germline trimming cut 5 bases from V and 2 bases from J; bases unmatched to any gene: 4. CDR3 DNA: TGTGCCAGCAGCAAGACTAGCGGGGTACAAGAGACCCAGTACTTC. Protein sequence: CASSKTSGVQETQYF.